This T cell receptor (beta chain) is drawn from a study of OX40 agonist ivuxolimab in advanced cancers. Broader study findings: The study observed clonal expansion of CD4+ and CD8+ blood T cells by week 6 at 0.1 to 3.0 mg/kg.

As to this clone: Antigen: not known. Other DNA sequences in the same sample also yield this CDR3.

Produced via immunoSEQ multiplex PCR; TCRdb's table is partial and in-frame only. The table shows some 80,000 clones, with over 75% occurring only once. Autoimmune disease history or systemic immunosuppression excluded patients. The CDR3 extends over 11 amino acids. Germline assignment: CDR1 LNHDA and CDR2 SQIVND (reference sequence). Trimming pared 4 bases from V and 5 bases from J, leaving 3 bases between. The chain links TRBV19 to TRBJ2-1; no clear D. The source material was CD4+ or CD8+ T cells sorted from blood, sampled in a trial of the OX40 agonist ivuxolimab. The receptor was derived from an adult with an advanced solid tumor such as melanoma, head and neck, liver or kidney cancer. The CDR3 reads CASSRHNEQFF. The CDR3 bases are TGTGCCAGTAGTAGGCACAATGAGCAGTTCTTC.